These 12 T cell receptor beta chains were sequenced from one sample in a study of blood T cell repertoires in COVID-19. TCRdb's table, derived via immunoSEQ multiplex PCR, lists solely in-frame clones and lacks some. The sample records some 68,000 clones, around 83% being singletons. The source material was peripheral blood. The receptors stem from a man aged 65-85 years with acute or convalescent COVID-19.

CDR3 in amino acids: CASSPGQGVNEQFF. The CDR3 region has the DNA TGTGCCAGCTCTCCGGGACAGGGTGTAAATGAGCAGTTCTTC. The chain combines TRBV18 with TRBJ2-1, with 9 bases matching TRBD1. The CDR3 extends over 14 amino acids. The V and J ends lost 6 bases and 7 bases, in that order; junction bases with no gene match: 7. Germline loops: CDR1 KGHSH, CDR2 LQKENI.

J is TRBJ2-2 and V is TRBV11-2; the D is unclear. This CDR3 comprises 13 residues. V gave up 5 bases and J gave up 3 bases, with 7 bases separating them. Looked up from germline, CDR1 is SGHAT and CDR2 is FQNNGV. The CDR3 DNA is TGTGCCAGCAGCCCCCAGGACACCGGGGAGCTGTTTTTT. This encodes CASSPQDTGELFF.

Written as DNA, the CDR3 is TGTGCCAGCAGTAGCGGGGACAACTCTGGAAACACCATATATTTT. Amino acid sequence: CASSSGDNSGNTIYF. V gene TRBV27 combines with J gene TRBJ1-3; tentative D call: TRBD1 (6 bases). The CDR3 length is 15 residues. CDR1 and CDR2 (germline): MNHEY, SMNVEV (reference sequence). Trimming took off 5 bases at V and 0 bases at J, with 11 bases between the two ends.

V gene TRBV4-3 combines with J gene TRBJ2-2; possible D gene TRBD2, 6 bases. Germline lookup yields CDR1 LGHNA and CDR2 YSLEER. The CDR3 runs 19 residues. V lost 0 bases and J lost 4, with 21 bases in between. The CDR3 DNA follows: TGCGCCAGCAGCCAAGATCGAGTGGGAAGGGGAGGATCCACCGGGGAGCTGTTTTTT. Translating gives CASSQDRVGRGGSTGELFF.

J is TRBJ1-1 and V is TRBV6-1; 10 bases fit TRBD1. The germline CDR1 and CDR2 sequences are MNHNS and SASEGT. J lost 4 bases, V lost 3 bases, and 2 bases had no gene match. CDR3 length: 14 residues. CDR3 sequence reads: CASSEDRGVTEAFF. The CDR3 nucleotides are TGTGCCAGCAGTGAGGACAGGGGGGTCACTGAAGCTTTCTTT.

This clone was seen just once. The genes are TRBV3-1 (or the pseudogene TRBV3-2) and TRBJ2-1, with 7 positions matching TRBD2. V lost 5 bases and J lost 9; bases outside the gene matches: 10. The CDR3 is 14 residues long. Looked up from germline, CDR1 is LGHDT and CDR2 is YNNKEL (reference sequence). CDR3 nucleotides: TGTGCCAGCAGCTACCCCGGGGGGTTCGGTGAGCAGTTCTTC. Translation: CASSYPGGFGEQFF.

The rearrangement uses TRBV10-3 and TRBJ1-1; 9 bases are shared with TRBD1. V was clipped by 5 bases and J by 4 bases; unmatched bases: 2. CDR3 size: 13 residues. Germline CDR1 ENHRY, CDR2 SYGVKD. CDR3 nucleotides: TGTGCCATCAGTAAGGGACAGGGCACTGAAGCTTTCTTT. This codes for CAISKGQGTEAFF.

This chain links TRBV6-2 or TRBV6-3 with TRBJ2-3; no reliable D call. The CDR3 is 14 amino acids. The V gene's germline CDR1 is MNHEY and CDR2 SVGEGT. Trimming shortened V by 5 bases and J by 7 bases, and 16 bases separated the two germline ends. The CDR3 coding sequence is TGTGCCAGCAGTGATACGGTACTGACATATACGCAGTATTTT. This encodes CASSDTVLTYTQYF.

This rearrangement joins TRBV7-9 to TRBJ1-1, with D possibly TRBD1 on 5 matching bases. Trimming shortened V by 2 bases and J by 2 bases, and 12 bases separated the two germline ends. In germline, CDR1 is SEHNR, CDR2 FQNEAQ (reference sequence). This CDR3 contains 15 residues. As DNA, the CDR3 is TGTGCCAGCAGCTTACAGGGCCTGGGAAACACTGAAGCTTTCTTT. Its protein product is CASSLQGLGNTEAFF.

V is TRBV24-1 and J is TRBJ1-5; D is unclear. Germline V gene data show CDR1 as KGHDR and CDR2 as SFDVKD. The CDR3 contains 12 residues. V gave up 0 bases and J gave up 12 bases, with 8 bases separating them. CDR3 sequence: CATSDLSADQHF. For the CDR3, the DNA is TGTGCCACCAGTGATTTGAGTGCAGACCAGCATTTT.

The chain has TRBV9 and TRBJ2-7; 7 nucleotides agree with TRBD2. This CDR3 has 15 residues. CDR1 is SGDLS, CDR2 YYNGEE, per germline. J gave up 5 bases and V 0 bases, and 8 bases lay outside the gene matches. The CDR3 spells CASSVEGRGRDEQYF. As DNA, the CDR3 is TGTGCCAGCAGCGTAGAAGGGAGGGGCAGGGACGAGCAGTACTTC. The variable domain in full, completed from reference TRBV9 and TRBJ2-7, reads DSGVTQTPKHLITATGQRVTLRCSPRSGDLSVYWYQQSLDQGLQFLIQYYNGEERAKGNILERFSAQQFPDLHSELNLSSLELGDSALYFCASSVEGRGRDEQYFGPGTRLTVT.

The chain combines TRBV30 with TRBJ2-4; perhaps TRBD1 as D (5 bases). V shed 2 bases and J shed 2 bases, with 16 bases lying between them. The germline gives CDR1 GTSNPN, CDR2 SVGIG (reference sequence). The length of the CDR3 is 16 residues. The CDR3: CAWSSQAGNSKNIQYF. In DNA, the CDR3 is TGTGCCTGGAGTTCCCAGGCAGGGAACTCCAAAAACATTCAGTACTTC.